These T cell receptor beta chains were read from a single sample in a study of T-cell reconstitution after alpha-beta-depleted transplantation in children. TCRdb re-called the PCR reads through MiXCR, storing one row per CDR3 protein. Of around 670,000 distinct CDR3 sequences in the sample, around 13% were seen once. Sequenced material: PBMCs, taken before TCRalphabeta/CD19-depleted stem cell transplant. The receptor source for this set is a girl aged 2-10 years with congenital amegakaryocytic thrombocytopenia, due to receive a stem cell transplant. The CDR3 runs from the conserved cysteine through the conserved F or W. D genes are given only for firm matches. Clone size is stated in some rows and not others, as once, few, many or a class when expanded.

TGTGCCAGCAGTCCCGGGCCTTTAGCCAAAAACATTCAGTACTTC CASSPGPLAKNIQYF TRBV12-3/TRBV12-4 many . TRBJ2-4
TGTGCCATCAGTGAGACTAGTGTTGGACCAACGCAGTATTTT CAISETSVGPTQYF TRBV10-3 many . TRBJ2-3
TGCAGTGCTAGTGTTCCGGAGACTTTGAGCTCCTACAATGAGCAGTTCTTC CSASVPETLSSYNEQFF TRBV20-1 . . TRBJ2-1
TGTGCCAGCAGCTGGACGGACAGGGGGCAAAATACGCAGTATTTT CASSWTDRGQNTQYF TRBV7-9 few TRBD1 TRBJ2-3
TGTGCCAGCAGTTATCTACAGGGGGCAGGTGAAAAACTGTTTTTT CASSYLQGAGEKLFF TRBV6-5 many TRBD1 TRBJ1-4
TGCGCCAGCGGAGAGTTCCGGGACCTAACCTACGAGCAGTACTTC CASGEFRDLTYEQYF TRBV5-1 few . TRBJ2-7
TGCGCCAGCCGCCTTTTGGTAGCGGGAAGAGGTAATGAGCAGTTCTTC CASRLLVAGRGNEQFF TRBV5-1 few TRBD2 TRBJ2-1
TGTGCCAGCAGCTTACAGATCCAAGAGACCCAGTACTTC CASSLQIQETQYF TRBV7-6 many . TRBJ2-5
TGTGCCAGCAGTGAAGGGAGAGGTCCGGCGAACACTGAAGCTTTCTTT CASSEGRGPANTEAFF TRBV6-1 . . TRBJ1-1
TGTGCCAGCAGCTTCTTTCCCGTCAGCGGGAGTCAGGAGACCCAGTACTTC CASSFFPVSGSQETQYF TRBV7-9 few TRBD2 TRBJ2-5
TGTGCCAGCAGTTTAGGCGGGACGGCCGGGGAGCTGTTTTTT CASSLGGTAGELFF TRBV28 many . TRBJ2-2
TGTGCCAGTAGCCAGCGGATGAACACTGAAGCTTTCTTT CASSQRMNTEAFF TRBV19 . . TRBJ1-1
TGCAGTGCTAGCGAACTTAACCAAGAGACCCAGTACTTC CSASELNQETQYF TRBV20-1 many . TRBJ2-5
TGTGCCAGCAGCCATGGTCAGGACTACCAAGAGACCCAGTACTTC CASSHGQDYQETQYF TRBV3-1 few . TRBJ2-5
TGCGCCAGCAGCCAAGACCGACAACTAGCGGGAGTACCGGATGAGCAGTTCTTC CASSQDRQLAGVPDEQFF TRBV4-1 many TRBD2 TRBJ2-1
TGCAGTGCCGTGGGGGTCCTAGCGGGCCCAGGTATACAAGGGACCCAGTACTTC CSAVGVLAGPGIQGTQYF TRBV20-1 once TRBD2 TRBJ2-5
TGTGCCAGCAGCCCGAGTCGCAGGGTAGAATCAGCTAGGAGGGAGCTGTTTTTT CASSPSRRVESARRELFF TRBV7-8 . . TRBJ2-2
TGCGCCAGCAGCTTGGGGCGTAGTGAGCAGTTCTTC CASSLGRSEQFF TRBV5-1 many . TRBJ2-1
TGCGCCAGCAGCTCGGGTCCCATGACTAGCGGGAGGGCCATTTACAATGAGCAGTTCTTC CASSSGPMTSGRAIYNEQFF TRBV5-1 many TRBD2 TRBJ2-1
TGCGCCAGCAGTTCGGAACCCGCGGGCTCTTCATTTAACTATGGCTACACCTTC CASSSEPAGSSFNYGYTF TRBV5-1 few . TRBJ1-2
TGTGCCAGCAGCAAACTAGCGGTTCCCACAGATACGCAGTATTTT CASSKLAVPTDTQYF TRBV11-2 . TRBD2 TRBJ2-3
TGTGCCAGCAGTTTCTCTAGTCGTCAAGAGACCCAGTACTTC CASSFSSRQETQYF TRBV12-3/TRBV12-4 many . TRBJ2-5
TGTGCCAGCAGCCCCTACACAGATACGCAGTATTTT CASSPYTDTQYF TRBV7-2 many . TRBJ2-3
TGTGCCAGCAGCTTAGGAGACCCGAGTTATGGCTACACCTTC CASSLGDPSYGYTF TRBV7-9 many . TRBJ1-2
TGTGCCAGCAGCCAAGAAGGGGGCCATGGCTACACCTTC CASSQEGGHGYTF TRBV3-1 few TRBD1 TRBJ1-2
TGCAGTGCTATATGGTCCTCATTGGGATACAATGAGCAGTTCTTC CSAIWSSLGYNEQFF TRBV20-1 . . TRBJ2-1
TGCGCCAGCAGCTTGGCTTTGGGTGGCGACAGGGCCACTGAAGCTTTCTTT CASSLALGGDRATEAFF TRBV5-1 many TRBD1 TRBJ1-1
TGTGCCAGCAGTTTAGGGGCAGCCAATGAGCAGTTCTTC CASSLGAANEQFF TRBV5-1 many . TRBJ2-1
TGTGCCACCAGCAGCGGACAAGGGGAATACGAGCAGTACTTC CATSSGQGEYEQYF TRBV15 many . TRBJ2-7
TGCAGCGTATCAGGGGAGAGCGGAAACACCATATATTTT CSVSGESGNTIYF TRBV29-1 many . TRBJ1-3
TGTGCCAGCAGCCTAGGGACACCGAAGTACGAGCAGTACTTC CASSLGTPKYEQYF TRBV5-6 many . TRBJ2-7
TGTGCCAGCAGCCTATGGAGGCAGCCCCAGCATTTT CASSLWRQPQHF TRBV5-6 . . TRBJ1-5
TGTGCCACCAGCAGATCCCGGACTAGCGGGAGTCACGAGCAGTACTTC CATSRSRTSGSHEQYF TRBV15 many TRBD2 TRBJ2-7
TGCAGCGCGGGGCCTTCCTACAATGAGCAGTTCTTC CSAGPSYNEQFF TRBV29-1 many . TRBJ2-1
TGTGCCATCAGTGAGACCGGGACAGGTCCCTTTGTCTCCTACAATGAGCAGTTCTTC CAISETGTGPFVSYNEQFF TRBV10-3 many TRBD1 TRBJ2-1
TGCAGCGCCGTAGGGACAGGGAGAGGAGGCTACACCTTC CSAVGTGRGGYTF TRBV29-1 many TRBD1 TRBJ1-2
TGTGCCAGCAGCGGTCTAGCGGGAGTTCTCAACAATGAGCAGTTCTTC CASSGLAGVLNNEQFF TRBV28 . TRBD2 TRBJ2-1
TGTGCCACCAGCAGGGATCCTGGGAAGTACGAGCAGTACTTC CATSRDPGKYEQYF TRBV15 few . TRBJ2-7
TGTGCCAGCAGTTTAAGGGGACAGGGGGCCATTCAGCCCCAGCATTTT CASSLRGQGAIQPQHF TRBV12-3/TRBV12-4 many TRBD1 TRBJ1-5
TGCAGTGCTAGGGTTGCGGGAGGAGCGGATACGCAGTATTTT CSARVAGGADTQYF TRBV20-1 few TRBD2 TRBJ2-3
TGTGCCAGCAGCCCTATATTCTCTGGAAACACCATATATTTT CASSPIFSGNTIYF TRBV7-8 . . TRBJ1-3
TGTGCCAGCAGCTATTGGACCACAGATACGCAGTATTTT CASSYWTTDTQYF TRBV5-5 few . TRBJ2-3
TGTGCCAGCGGCCCGGACACAGGAAGGGAGACCCAGTACTTC CASGPDTGRETQYF TRBV7-7 few . TRBJ2-5
TGTGCCAGCAGCGTAGCGGGCCCTACCTACAATGAGCAGTTCTTC CASSVAGPTYNEQFF TRBV9 many . TRBJ2-1
TGCAGTGCTAGAGTAGGGCAGGGGGCCTTACCGGGTACGCAGTATTTT CSARVGQGALPGTQYF TRBV20-1 . TRBD1 TRBJ2-3
TGTGCCAGCAGCCGTTCGGGGGATCAGCCCCAGCATTTT CASSRSGDQPQHF TRBV7-9 few . TRBJ1-5
TGTGCCAGCAGCCCAAGGGTTCTAACGTCCTACAATGAGCAGTTCTTC CASSPRVLTSYNEQFF TRBV11-1 . . TRBJ2-1
TGCAGTGCTAGGTGGCAGGGGGTCTCACCCCTCCACTTT CSARWQGVSPLHF TRBV20-1 many TRBD1 TRBJ1-6
TGCAGCGTCGGTGGGGTATACAATGAGCAGTTCTTC CSVGGVYNEQFF TRBV29-1 many . TRBJ2-1
TGCAGTGCACGGGACAGTTTGAACACTGAAGCTTTCTTT CSARDSLNTEAFF TRBV20-1 many TRBD1 TRBJ1-1
TGTGCCAGCAGCTTTAGGCAGTACGGGAACTCTGGGGCCAACGTCCTGACTTTC CASSFRQYGNSGANVLTF TRBV7-3 . . TRBJ2-6
TGCAGCTCCGGGGACGGGAACACCGGGGAGCTGTTTTTT CSSGDGNTGELFF TRBV29-1 . . TRBJ2-2
TGTGCCAGCAGCCTACGGACAGGGGTTGGTGAGACCCAGTACTTC CASSLRTGVGETQYF TRBV5-6 many TRBD1 TRBJ2-5